This T cell receptor beta chain was profiled in a study of beta chain features in type 1 diabetes. Study-level findings and limits: Junctions at VDJ sites from type 1 diabetes patients had fewer insertions and more deletions. The naive, central memory and Treg TCRB repertoires of patients appeared to be more similar to one another than those of healthy donors.

Only one count was recorded for this clone. Its antigen is not identified. The authors reverse transcribed all of the isolated RNA, so sequencing captured expressed TCRB transcripts. Sequenced naive, central memory and regulatory T cell samples produced an average of around 4 million reads. The assay was immunoSEQ multiplex PCR, and TCRdb's table has in-frame clones only and misses some. The table lists about half a million clones, 30% of them singletons. Germline CDR1 is MDHEN and CDR2 is SYDVKM. CDR3 length: 14 residues. Trimming removed 8 bases from V and 4 bases from J; junction bases left unmatched: 10.

The specimen sequenced was naive CD4+ T cells from blood. The receptor comes from a man between 18 and 29 years old in good health. V is TRBV28 and J is TRBJ1-1, with TRBD1 identical over 7 bases. CDR3 region: CASGQTGRITEAFF. CDR3 bases: TGTGCCAGCGGACAGACAGGGCGGATCACTGAAGCTTTCTTT.